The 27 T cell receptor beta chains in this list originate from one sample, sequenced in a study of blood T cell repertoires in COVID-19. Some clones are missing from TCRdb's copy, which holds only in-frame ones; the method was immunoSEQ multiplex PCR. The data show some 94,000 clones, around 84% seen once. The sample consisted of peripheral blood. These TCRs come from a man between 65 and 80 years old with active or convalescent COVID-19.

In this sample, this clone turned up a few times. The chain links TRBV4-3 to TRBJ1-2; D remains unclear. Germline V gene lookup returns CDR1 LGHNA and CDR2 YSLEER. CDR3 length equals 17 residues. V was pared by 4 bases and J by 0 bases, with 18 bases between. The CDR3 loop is CASSRALLTGSNYGYTF. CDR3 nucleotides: TGCGCCAGCAGCCGGGCCCTACTCACGGGATCTAACTATGGCTACACCTTC.

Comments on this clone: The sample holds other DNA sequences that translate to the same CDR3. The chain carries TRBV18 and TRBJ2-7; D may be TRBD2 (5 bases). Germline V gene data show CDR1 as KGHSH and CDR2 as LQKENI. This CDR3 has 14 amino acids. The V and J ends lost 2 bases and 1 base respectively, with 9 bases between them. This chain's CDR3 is CASSPSGFSYEQYF. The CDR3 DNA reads TGTGCCAGCTCACCATCGGGATTTTCCTACGAGCAGTACTTC.

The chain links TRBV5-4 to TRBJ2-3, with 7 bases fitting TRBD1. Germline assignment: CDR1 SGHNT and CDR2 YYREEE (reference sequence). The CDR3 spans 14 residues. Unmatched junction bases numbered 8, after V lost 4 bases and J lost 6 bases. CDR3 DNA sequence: TGTGCCAGCAGCCCCGACAGGGAGCCCGATACGCAGTATTTT. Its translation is CASSPDREPDTQYF.

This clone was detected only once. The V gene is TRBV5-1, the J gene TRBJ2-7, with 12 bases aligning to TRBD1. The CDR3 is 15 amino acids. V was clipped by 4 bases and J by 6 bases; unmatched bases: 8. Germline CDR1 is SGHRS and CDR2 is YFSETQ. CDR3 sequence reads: CASSDTGTGGAEQYF. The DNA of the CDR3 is TGCGCCAGCAGCGATACCGGGACAGGGGGCGCCGAGCAGTACTTC.

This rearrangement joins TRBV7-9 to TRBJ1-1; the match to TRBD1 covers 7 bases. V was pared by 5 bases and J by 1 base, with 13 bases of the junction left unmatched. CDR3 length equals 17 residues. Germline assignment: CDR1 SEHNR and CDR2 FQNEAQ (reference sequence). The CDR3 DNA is TGTGCCAGCAGCAGGGGTTCCGGGGCAGGGGGGAACACTGAAGCTTTCTTT. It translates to CASSRGSGAGGNTEAFF.

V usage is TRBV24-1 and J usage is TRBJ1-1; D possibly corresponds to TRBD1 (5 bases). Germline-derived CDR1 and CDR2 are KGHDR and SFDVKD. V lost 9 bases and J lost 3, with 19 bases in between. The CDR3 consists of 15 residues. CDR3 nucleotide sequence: TGTGCCACCTCGGAGGGCTGGGGCCGGGACACTGAAGCTTTCTTT. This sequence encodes CATSEGWGRDTEAFF.

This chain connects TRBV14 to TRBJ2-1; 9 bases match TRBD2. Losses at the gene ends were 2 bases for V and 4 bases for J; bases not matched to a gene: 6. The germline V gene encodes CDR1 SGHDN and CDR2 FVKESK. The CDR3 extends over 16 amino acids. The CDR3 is CASSQRTSGQYNEQFF. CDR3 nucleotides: TGTGCCAGCAGCCAAAGAACTAGCGGGCAGTACAATGAGCAGTTCTTC. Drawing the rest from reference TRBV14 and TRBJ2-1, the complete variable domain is EAGVTQFPSHSVIEKGQTVTLRCDPISGHDNLYWYRRVMGKEIKFLLHFVKESKQDESGMPNNRFLAERTGGTYSTLKVQPAELEDSGVYFCASSQRTSGQYNEQFFGPGTRLTVL.

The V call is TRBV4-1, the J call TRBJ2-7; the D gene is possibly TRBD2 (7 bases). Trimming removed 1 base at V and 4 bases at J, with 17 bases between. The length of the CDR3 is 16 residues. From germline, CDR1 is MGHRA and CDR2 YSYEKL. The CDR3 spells CASSQGQGGGSYEQYF. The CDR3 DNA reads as TGCGCCAGCAGCCAAGGTCAGGGCGGGGGCAGTTACGAGCAGTACTTC.

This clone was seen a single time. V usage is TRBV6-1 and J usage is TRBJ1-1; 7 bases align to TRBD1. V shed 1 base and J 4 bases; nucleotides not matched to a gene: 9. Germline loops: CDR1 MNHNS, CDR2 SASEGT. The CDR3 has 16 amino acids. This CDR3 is CASSEVKGARITEAFF. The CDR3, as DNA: TGTGCCAGCAGTGAAGTCAAGGGGGCGCGGATCACTGAAGCTTTCTTT.

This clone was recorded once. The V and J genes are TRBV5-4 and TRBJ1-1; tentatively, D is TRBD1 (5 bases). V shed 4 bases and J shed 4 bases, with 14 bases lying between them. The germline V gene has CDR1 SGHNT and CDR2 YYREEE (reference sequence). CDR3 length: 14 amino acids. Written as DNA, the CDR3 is TGTGCCAGCAGCAAGGGGACTCGAGGCACTGAAGCTTTCTTT. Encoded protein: CASSKGTRGTEAFF.

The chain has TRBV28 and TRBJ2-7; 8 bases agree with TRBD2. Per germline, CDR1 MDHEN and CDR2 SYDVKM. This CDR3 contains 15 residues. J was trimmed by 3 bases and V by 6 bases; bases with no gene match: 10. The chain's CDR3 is CASRSRGGSLYEQYF. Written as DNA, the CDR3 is TGTGCCAGCAGATCACGGGGGGGCTCCCTCTACGAGCAGTACTTC.

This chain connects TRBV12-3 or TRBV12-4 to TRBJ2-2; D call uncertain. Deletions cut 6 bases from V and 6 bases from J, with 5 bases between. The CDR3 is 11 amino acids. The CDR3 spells CASSLPGELFF. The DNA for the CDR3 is TGTGCCAGCAGCCTCCCCGGGGAGCTGTTTTTT.

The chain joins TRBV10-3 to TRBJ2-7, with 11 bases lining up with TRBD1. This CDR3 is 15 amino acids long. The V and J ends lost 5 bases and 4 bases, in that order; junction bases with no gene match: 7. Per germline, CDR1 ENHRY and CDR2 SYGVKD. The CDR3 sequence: CAISTDRGQSYEQYF. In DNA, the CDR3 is TGTGCCATCAGTACGGACAGGGGGCAAAGTTACGAGCAGTACTTC.

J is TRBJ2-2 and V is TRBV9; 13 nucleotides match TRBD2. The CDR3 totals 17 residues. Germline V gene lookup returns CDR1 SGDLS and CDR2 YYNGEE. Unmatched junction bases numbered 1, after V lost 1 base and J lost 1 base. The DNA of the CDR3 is TGTGCCAGCAGCGTAACTAGCGGGGGGGAGAACACCGGGGAGCTGTTTTTT. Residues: CASSVTSGGENTGELFF.

As DNA, the CDR3 is TGCGCCAGCAGCGCCACAGGGGAAACTAACACTGAAGCTTTCTTT. Translating gives CASSATGETNTEAFF. The genes are TRBV5-1 and TRBJ1-1; 7 bases line up with TRBD1. The CDR3 is 15 amino acids. Trimming at V came to 4 bases and at J to 2 bases, leaving 8 bases not matched to a gene. CDR1 and CDR2 from the germline V gene are SGHRS and YFSETQ.

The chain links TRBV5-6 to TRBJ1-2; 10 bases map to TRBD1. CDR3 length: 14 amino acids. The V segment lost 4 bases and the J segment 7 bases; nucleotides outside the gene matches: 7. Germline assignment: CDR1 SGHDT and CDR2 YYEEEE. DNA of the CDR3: TGTGCCAGCAGCGCCCCCCGGGACAGGGGTGGCTACACCTTC. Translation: CASSAPRDRGGYTF.

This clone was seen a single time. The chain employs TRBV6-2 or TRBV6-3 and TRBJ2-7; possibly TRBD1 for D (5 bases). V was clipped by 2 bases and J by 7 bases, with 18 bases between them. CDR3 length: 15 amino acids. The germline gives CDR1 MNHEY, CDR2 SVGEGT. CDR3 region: CASSYRTEANREQYF. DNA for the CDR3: TGTGCCAGCAGTTACCGGACGGAAGCCAACAGGGAGCAGTACTTC.

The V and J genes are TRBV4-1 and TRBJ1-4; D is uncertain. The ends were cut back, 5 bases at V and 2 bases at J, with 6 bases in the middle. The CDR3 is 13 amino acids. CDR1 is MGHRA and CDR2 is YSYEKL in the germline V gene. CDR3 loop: CASSTATNEKLFF. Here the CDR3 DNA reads TGCGCCAGCAGCACTGCCACTAATGAAAAACTGTTTTTT.

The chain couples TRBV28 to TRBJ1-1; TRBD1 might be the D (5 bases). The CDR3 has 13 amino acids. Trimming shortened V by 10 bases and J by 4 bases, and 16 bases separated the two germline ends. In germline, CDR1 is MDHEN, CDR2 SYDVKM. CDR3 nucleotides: TGTGCCACCTCAAGGGGCTGGAGCACTGAAGCTTTCTTT. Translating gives CATSRGWSTEAFF.

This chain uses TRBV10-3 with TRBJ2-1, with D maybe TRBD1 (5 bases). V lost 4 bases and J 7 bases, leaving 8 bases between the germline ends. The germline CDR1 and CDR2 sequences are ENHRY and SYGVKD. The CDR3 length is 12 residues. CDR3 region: CAISVQGNEQFF. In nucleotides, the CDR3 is TGTGCCATCAGTGTGCAGGGTAATGAGCAGTTCTTC.

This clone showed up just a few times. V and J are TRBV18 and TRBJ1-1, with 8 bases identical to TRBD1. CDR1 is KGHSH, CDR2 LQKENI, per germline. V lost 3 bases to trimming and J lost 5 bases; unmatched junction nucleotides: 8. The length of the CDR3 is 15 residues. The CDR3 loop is CASSPGAGGRTEAFF. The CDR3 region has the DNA TGTGCCAGCTCACCGGGAGCAGGGGGCCGGACTGAAGCTTTCTTT.

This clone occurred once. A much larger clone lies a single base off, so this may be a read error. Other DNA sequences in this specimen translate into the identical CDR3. The CDR3 loop is CASRPEGRGLGYGYTF. The CDR3 nucleotides read TGTGCTAGCAGGCCCGAAGGGAGGGGTCTCGGCTATGGCTACACCTTC. V gene TRBV6-6 combines with J gene TRBJ1-2, with TRBD1 as a possible D gene (5 bases). Germline CDR1 is MNHNY and CDR2 is SVGAGI (reference sequence). The CDR3 covers 16 residues.

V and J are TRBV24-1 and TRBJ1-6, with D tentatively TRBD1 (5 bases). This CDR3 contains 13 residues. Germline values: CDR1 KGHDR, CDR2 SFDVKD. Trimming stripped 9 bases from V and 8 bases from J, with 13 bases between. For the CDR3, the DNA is TGTGCCACCTCGGCGTGGGGGGATTCACCCCTCCACTTT. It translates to CATSAWGDSPLHF.

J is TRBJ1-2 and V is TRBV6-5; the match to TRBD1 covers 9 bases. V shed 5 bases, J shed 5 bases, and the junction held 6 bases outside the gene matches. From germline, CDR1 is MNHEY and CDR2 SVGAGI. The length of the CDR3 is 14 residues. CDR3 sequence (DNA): TGTGCCAGCAGTCCGGGACAGGGTAGTTATGGCTACACCTTC. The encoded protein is CASSPGQGSYGYTF.

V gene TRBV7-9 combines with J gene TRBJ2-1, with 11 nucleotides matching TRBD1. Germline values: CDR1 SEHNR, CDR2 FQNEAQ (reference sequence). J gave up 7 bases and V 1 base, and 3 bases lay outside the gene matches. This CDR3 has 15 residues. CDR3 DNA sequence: TGTGCCAGCAGCTTAGTAGGGACAGGGGGAAATGAGCAGTTCTTC. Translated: CASSLVGTGGNEQFF.

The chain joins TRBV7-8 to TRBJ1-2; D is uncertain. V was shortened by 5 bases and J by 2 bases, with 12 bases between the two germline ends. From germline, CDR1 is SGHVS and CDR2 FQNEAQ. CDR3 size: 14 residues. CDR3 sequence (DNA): TGTGCCAGCAGCCCGAGGACGGGGAACTATGGCTACACCTTC. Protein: CASSPRTGNYGYTF.

The CDR3 region is CASRSQGFQPQHF. The CDR3 DNA reads TGTGCCAGCAGAAGTCAGGGCTTTCAGCCCCAGCATTTT. This chain links TRBV28 with TRBJ1-5; maybe TRBD1 (5 bases). This CDR3 comprises 13 residues. The germline gives CDR1 MDHEN, CDR2 SYDVKM. V lost 6 bases and J 6 bases, leaving 12 bases between the germline ends.